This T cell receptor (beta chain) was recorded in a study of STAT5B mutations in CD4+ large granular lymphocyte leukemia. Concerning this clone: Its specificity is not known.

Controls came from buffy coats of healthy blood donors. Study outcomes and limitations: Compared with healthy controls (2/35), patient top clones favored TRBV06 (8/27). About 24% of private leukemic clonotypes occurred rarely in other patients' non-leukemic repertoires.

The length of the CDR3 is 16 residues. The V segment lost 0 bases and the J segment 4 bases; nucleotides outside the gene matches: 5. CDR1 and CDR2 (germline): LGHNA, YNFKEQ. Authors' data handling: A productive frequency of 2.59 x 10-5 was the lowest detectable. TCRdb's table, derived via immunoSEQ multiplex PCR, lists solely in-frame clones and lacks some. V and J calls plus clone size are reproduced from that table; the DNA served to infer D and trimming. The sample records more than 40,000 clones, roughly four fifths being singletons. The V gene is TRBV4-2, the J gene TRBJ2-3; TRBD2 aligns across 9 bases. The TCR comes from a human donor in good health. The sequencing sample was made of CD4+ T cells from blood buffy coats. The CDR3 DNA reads TGTGCCAGCAGCCAAGATAGAGCGGGAGGTGCAGATACGCAGTATTTT. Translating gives CASSQDRAGGADTQYF.